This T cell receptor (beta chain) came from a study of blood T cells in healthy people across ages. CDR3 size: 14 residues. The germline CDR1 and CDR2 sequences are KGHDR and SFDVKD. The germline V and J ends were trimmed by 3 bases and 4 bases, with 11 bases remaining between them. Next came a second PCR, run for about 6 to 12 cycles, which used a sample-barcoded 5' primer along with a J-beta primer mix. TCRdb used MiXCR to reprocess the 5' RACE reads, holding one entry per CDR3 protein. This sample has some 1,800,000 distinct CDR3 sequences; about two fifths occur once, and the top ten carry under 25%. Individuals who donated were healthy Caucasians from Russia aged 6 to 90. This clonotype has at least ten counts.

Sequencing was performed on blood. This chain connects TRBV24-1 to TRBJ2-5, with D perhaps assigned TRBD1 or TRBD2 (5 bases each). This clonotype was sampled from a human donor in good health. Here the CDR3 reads CATSDTTRGETQYF. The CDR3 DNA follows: TGTGCCACCAGTGATACTACTAGGGGAGAGACCCAGTACTTC.